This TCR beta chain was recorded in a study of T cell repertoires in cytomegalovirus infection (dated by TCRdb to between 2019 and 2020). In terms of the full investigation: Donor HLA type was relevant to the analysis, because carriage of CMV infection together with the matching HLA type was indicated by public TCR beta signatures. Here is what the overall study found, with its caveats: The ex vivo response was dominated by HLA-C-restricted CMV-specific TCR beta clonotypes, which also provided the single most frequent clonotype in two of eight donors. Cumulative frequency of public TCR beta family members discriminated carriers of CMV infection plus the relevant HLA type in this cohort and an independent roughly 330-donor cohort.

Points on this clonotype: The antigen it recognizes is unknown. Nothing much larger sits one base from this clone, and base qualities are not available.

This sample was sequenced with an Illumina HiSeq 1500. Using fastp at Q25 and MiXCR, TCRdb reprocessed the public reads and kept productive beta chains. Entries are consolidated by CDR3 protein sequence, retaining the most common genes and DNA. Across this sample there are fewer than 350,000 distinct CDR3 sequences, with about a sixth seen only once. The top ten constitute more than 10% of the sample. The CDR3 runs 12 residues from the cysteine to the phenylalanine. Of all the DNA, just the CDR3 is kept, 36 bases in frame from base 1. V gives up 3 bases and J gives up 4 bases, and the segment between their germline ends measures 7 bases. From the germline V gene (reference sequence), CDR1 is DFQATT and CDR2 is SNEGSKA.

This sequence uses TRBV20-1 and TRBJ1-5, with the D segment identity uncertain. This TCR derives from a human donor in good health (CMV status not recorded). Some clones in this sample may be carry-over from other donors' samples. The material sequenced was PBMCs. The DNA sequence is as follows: TGCAGTGCTAGTAATGGGAATCAGCCCCAGCATTTT. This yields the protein CSASNGNQPQHF.